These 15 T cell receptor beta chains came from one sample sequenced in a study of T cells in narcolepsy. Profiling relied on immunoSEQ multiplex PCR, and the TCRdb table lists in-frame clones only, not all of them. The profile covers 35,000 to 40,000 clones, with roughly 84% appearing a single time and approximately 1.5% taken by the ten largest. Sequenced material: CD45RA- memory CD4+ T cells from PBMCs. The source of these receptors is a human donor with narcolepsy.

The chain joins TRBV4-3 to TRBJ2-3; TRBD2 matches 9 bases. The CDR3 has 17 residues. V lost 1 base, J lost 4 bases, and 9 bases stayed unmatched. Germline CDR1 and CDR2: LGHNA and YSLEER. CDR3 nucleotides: TGCGCCAGCAGCCAAGGGACTAGCGACTTTTCAGCAGATACGCAGTATTTT. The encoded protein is CASSQGTSDFSADTQYF.

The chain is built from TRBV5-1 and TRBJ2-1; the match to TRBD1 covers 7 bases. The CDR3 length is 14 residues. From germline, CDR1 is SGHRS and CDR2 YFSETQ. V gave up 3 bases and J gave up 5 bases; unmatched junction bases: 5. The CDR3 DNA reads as TGCGCCAGCAGCTCGGGGACAGCTAACAATGAGCAGTTCTTC. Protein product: CASSSGTANNEQFF.

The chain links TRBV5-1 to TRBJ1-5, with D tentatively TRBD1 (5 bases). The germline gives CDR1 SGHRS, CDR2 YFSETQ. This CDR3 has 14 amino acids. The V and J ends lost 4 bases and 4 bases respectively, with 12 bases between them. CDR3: CASSAGTPNQPQHF. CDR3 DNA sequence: TGCGCCAGCAGCGCCGGGACCCCAAATCAGCCCCAGCATTTT.

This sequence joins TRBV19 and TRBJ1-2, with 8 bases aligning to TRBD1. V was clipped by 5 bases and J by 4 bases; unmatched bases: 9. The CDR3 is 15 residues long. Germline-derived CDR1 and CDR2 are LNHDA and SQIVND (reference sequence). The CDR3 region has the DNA TGTGCCAGTAGTCCCCAGGGGGCGCGAGGCTATGGCTACACCTTC. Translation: CASSPQGARGYGYTF. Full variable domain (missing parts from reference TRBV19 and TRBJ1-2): DGGITQSPKYLFRKEGQNVTLSCEQNLNHDAMYWYRQDPGQGLRLIYYSQIVNDFQKGDIAEGYSVSREKKESFPLTVTSAQKNPTAFYLCASSPQGARGYGYTFGSGTRLTVV.

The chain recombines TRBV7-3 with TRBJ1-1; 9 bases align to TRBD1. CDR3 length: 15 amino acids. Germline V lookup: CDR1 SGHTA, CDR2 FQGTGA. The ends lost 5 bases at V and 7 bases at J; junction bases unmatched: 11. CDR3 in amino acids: CASSQRQGDQGEAFF. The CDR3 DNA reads TGTGCCAGCAGCCAAAGACAGGGGGACCAAGGTGAAGCTTTCTTT.

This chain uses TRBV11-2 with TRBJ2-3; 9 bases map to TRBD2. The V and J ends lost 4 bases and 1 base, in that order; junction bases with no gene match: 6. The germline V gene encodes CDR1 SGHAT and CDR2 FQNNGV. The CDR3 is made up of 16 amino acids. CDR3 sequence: CASSSPRLAGTDTQYF. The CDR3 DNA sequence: TGTGCCAGCAGCTCGCCGAGACTAGCGGGCACAGATACGCAGTATTTT.

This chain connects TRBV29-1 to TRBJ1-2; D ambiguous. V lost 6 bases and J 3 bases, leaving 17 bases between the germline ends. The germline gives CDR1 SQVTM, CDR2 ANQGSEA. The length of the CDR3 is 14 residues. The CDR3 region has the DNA TGCAGCGTCCTAAGTCCGACATTTGACTATGGCTACACCTTC. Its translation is CSVLSPTFDYGYTF.

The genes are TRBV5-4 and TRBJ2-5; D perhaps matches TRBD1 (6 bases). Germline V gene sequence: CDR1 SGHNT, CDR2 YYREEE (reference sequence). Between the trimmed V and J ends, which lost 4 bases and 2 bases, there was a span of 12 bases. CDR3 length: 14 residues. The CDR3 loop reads CASSPHRDQETQYF. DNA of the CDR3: TGTGCCAGCAGCCCCCACAGGGATCAAGAGACCCAGTACTTC. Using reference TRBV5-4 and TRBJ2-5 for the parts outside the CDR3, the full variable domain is ETGVTQSPTHLIKTRGQQVTLRCSSQSGHNTVSWYQQALGQGPQFIFQYYREEENGRGNFPPRFSGLQFPNYSSELNVNALELDDSALYLCASSPHRDQETQYFGPGTRLLVL.

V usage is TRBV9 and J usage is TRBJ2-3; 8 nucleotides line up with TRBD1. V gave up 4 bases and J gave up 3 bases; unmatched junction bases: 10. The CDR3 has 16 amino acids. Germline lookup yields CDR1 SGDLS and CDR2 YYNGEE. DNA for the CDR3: TGTGCCAGCAGCCTTCAGGGGGCGCCGGCAACAGATACGCAGTATTTT. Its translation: CASSLQGAPATDTQYF.

CDR3 protein: CASSLTGRDYGYTF. The CDR3 DNA sequence: TGTGCCAGCAGCTTAACGGGCCGGGACTATGGCTACACCTTC. The V gene is TRBV7-3, the J gene TRBJ1-2; unclear D gene. The germline gives CDR1 SGHTA, CDR2 FQGTGA. Trimming removed 0 bases from V and 3 bases from J, with 8 bases in between. This CDR3 has 14 residues.

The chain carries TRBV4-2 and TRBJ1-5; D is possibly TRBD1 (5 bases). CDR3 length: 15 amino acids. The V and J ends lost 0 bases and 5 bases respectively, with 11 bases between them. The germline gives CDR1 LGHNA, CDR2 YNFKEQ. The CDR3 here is CASSQDWDGDQPQHF. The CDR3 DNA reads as TGTGCCAGCAGCCAAGATTGGGACGGAGATCAGCCCCAGCATTTT.

The CDR3, as DNA: TGTGCCAGCAGCTTGGCCCCCACAGATACGCAGTATTTT. The encoded protein is CASSLAPTDTQYF. The chain uses TRBV7-7 and TRBJ2-3; D gene unclear. This CDR3 contains 13 residues. Trimming stripped 3 bases from V and 2 bases from J, with 6 bases between. CDR1 and CDR2 (germline): SSHAT, FNYEAQ (reference sequence).

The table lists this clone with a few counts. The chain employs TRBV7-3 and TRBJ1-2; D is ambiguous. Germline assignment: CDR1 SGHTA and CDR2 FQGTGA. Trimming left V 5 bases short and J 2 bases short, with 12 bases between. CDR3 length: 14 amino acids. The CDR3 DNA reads TGTGCCAGCAGCCCGGTAGGGCCGAACTATGGCTACACCTTC. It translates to CASSPVGPNYGYTF.

CDR3 in amino acids: CASSLSPSQETQYF. The CDR3, as DNA: TGTGCCAGCAGCTTAAGTCCATCCCAAGAGACCCAGTACTTC. The chain joins TRBV5-5 to TRBJ2-5; D remains ambiguous. V shed 2 bases and J shed 1 base, with 9 bases lying between them. CDR1 is SGHKS, CDR2 YYEKEE, per germline (reference sequence). The CDR3 sequence is 14 residues long.

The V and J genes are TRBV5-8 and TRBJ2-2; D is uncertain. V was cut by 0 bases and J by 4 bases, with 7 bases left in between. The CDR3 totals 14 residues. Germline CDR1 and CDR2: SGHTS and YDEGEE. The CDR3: CASSLEPSTGELFF. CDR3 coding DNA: TGTGCCAGCAGCTTGGAACCGAGCACCGGGGAGCTGTTTTTT.